This TCR beta chain was obtained from a study of beta chain features in type 1 diabetes. Across the study: There was similarity between patients and healthy donors in age, gender and cell yields. General study findings and limits: There was no resolution here of whether HLA type influences TCRB rearrangement. Relative to healthy donors, patients appeared to have naive, central memory and Treg TCRB repertoires that were more similar.

Sorting of CD4+ naive, central memory, regulatory and stem cell-like memory cells was performed via CD45RO/CCR7/CD25/CD127/CD95/CD27. The length of the CDR3 is 15 residues. Looked up from germline, CDR1 is KGHSH and CDR2 is LQKENI. V shed 4 bases and J 4 bases; nucleotides not matched to a gene: 5. Note on this clone: Its antigen is not identified.

Investigators reverse transcribed all isolated RNA, so they sequenced expressed TCRB transcripts. The repertoire was sequenced with immunoSEQ multiplex PCR; TCRdb's copy has only in-frame clones and lacks some. The sample yields 500,000 to 700,000 clones, 15% to 17% seen once. This receptor was taken from a young man in good health. The genes are TRBV18 and TRBJ1-5; 9 bases align to TRBD1. The sample was naive CD4+ T cells from blood. The CDR3 loop reads CASSLGQGANQPQHF. The DNA of the CDR3 is TGTGCCAGCTCACTGGGACAGGGAGCGAATCAGCCCCAGCATTTT. Supplemented by reference TRBV18 and TRBJ1-5, the full variable domain reads NAGVMQNPRHLVRRRGQEARLRCSPMKGHSHVYWYRQLPEEGLKFMVYLQKENIIDESGMPKERFSAEFPKEGPSILRIQQVVRGDSAAYFCASSLGQGANQPQHFGDGTRLSIL.